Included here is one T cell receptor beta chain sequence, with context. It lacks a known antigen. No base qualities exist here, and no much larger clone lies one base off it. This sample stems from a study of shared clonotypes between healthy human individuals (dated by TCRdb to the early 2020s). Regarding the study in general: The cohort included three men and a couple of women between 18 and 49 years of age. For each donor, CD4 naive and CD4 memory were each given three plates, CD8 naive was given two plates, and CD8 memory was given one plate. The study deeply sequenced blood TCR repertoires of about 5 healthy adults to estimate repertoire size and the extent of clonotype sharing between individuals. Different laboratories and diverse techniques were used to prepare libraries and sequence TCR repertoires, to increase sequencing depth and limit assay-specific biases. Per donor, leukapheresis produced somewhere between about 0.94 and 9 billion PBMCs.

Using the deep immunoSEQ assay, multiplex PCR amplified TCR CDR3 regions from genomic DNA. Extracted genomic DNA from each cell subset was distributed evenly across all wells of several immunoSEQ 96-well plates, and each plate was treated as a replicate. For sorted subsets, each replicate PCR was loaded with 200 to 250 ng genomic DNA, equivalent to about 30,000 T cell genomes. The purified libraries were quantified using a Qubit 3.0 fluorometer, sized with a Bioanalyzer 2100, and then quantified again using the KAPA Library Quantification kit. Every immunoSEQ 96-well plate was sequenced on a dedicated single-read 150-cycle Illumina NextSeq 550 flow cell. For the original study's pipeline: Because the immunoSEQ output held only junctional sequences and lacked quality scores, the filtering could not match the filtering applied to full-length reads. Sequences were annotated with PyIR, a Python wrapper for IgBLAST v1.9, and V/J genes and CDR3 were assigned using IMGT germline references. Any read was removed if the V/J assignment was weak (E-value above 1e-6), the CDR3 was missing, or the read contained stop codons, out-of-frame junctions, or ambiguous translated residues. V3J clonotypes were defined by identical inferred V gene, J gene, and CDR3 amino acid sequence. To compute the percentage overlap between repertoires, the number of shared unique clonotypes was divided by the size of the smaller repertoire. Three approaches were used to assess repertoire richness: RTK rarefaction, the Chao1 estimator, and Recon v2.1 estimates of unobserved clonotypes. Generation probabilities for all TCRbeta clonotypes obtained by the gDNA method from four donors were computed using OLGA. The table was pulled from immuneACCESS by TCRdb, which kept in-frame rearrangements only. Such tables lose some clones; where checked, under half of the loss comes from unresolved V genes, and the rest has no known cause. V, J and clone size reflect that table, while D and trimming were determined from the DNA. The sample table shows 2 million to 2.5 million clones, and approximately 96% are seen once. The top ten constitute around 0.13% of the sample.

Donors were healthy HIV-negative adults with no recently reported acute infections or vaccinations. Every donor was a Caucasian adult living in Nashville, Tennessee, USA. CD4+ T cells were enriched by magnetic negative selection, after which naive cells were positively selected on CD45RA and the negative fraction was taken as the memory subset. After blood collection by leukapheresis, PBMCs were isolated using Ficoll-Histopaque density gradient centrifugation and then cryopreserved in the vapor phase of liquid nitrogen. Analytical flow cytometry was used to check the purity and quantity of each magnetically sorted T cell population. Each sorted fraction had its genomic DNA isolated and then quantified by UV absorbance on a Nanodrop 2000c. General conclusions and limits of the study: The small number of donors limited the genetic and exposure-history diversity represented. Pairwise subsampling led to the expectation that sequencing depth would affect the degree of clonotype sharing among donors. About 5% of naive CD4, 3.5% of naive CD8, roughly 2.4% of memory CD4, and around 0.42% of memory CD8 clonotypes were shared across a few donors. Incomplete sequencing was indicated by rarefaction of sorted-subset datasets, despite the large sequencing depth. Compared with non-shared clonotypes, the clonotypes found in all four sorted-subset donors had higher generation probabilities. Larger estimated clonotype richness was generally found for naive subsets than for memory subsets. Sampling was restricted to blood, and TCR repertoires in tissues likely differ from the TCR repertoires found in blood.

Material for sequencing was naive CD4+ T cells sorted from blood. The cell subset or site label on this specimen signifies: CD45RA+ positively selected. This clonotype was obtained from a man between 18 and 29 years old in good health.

The CDR3 protein: CASTPREGTNTEAFF. The DNA reads TGTGCCAGCACCCCTAGGGAGGGGACGAACACTGAAGCTTTCTTT. The V and J genes are TRBV27 and TRBJ1-1; a tentative D call is TRBD1 (5 bases match). Including cysteine and phenylalanine, the CDR3 has 15 amino acids. The read is trimmed to its CDR3 DNA, 45 bases read in frame from base 1. The junction carries 16 bases between V and J, which are trimmed by 7 bases and 1 base respectively. From a lookup of the germline V gene (reference sequence), CDR1 and CDR2 are MNHEY and SMNVEV.